Listed below are T cell receptor beta chains from one sample, sequenced in a study of blood T cells in healthy people across ages. TCRdb itself ran the 5' RACE reads through MiXCR, one entry per CDR3 protein. This sample carries around 1.7 million distinct CDR3 sequences, roughly 27% of them seen once, and the ten largest clones take 7.7%. Sequencing was performed on blood. These TCRs come from a woman younger than 45 in good health. The CDR3 runs from the conserved cysteine through the conserved F or W. A D gene is named only where the DNA matches it firmly. The size of a clone is reported for some rows only, either as once, few or many, or as a class for expanded clones.

clone size	V gene	J gene	D gene	CDR3 protein	CDR3 DNA
many	TRBV29-1	TRBJ1-2	-	CSAEGEGYTF	TGCAGCGCCGAGGGGGAGGGCTACACCTTC
many	TRBV6-6	TRBJ2-5	TRBD2	CASGWGLAGETQYF	TGTGCCAGCGGATGGGGACTAGCGGGGGAGACCCAGTACTTC
-	TRBV11-2	TRBJ2-5	TRBD2	CASSRGGASGGISDQYF	TGTGCCAGCAGCCGAGGTGGGGCTAGCGGGGGGATTTCTGACCAGTACTTC
-	TRBV7-8	TRBJ2-3	-	CASSLNALWIQSDTQYF	TGTGCCAGCAGCTTAAACGCGCTCTGGATTCAGTCAGATACGCAGTATTTT
once	TRBV7-2	TRBJ2-1	TRBD2	CASSLALTGGPHEQFF	TGTGCCAGCAGCTTAGCGCTCACGGGGGGGCCGCATGAGCAGTTCTTC
-	TRBV20-1	TRBJ2-7	TRBD2	CSAYGTSGRKSYEQYF	TGCAGTGCTTACGGGACTAGCGGGAGAAAGTCCTACGAGCAGTACTTC
-	TRBV20-1	TRBJ1-2	-	CSAGGGQGYGYTF	TGCAGTGCTGGTGGGGGCCAGGGGTATGGCTACACCTTC
many	TRBV2	TRBJ2-5	TRBD2	CASSDQGLQRETQYF	TGTGCCAGCAGTGACCAGGGACTACAAAGAGAGACCCAGTACTTC
-	TRBV6-5	TRBJ1-2	-	CASSYRQFNYGYTF	TGTGCCAGCAGTTACCGACAGTTTAACTATGGCTACACCTTC
-	TRBV20-1	TRBJ2-3	TRBD1	CSASDRGRTDTQYF	TGCAGTGCTAGCGACAGGGGGCGCACAGATACGCAGTATTTT
-	TRBV7-3	TRBJ2-2	TRBD2	CASSPQAGGPGTGELFF	TGTGCCAGCAGCCCACAAGCGGGGGGGCCGGGCACCGGGGAGCTGTTTTTT
-	TRBV10-3	TRBJ1-4	-	CAIRIRGAEKLFF	TGTGCCATCCGTATTAGGGGGGCGGAAAAACTGTTTTTT
-	TRBV5-1	TRBJ2-7	TRBD2	CASSSNRGGSSYNEQYF	TGCGCCAGCAGCTCCAATCGGGGGGGGAGCTCCTACAATGAGCAGTACTTC
few	TRBV28	TRBJ1-2	TRBD1	CATMTGGSGYTF	TGTGCCACCATGACAGGGGGCAGTGGCTACACCTTC
many	TRBV6-1	TRBJ1-4	-	CASTQGSGKLFF	TGTGCCAGCACCCAGGGTAGCGGGAAACTGTTTTTT
-	TRBV10-3	TRBJ1-3	-	CAISDPPGNTIYF	TGTGCCATCAGTGACCCCCCGGGAAACACCATATATTTT
-	TRBV20-1	TRBJ2-1	-	CSASTGGGNEQFF	TGCAGTGCTAGTACCGGAGGGGGCAATGAGCAGTTCTTC
-	TRBV20-1	TRBJ2-5	-	CSARPRNSYNEQYF	TGCAGTGCTCGACCACGTAACTCCTACAATGAGCAGTACTTC
-	TRBV5-1	TRBJ2-7	-	CASSFGTSETRYF	TGCGCCAGCAGCTTCGGGACTTCGGAGACCCGGTACTTC
-	TRBV18	TRBJ1-1	-	CASSPPLRNTEAFF	TGTGCCAGCTCACCACCTCTCAGGAACACTGAAGCTTTCTTT
many	TRBV7-2	TRBJ2-5	TRBD1	CASSLDRGAETQYF	TGTGCCAGCAGCTTAGACAGGGGTGCAGAGACCCAGTACTTC
-	TRBV20-1	TRBJ2-1	-	CSATQARGWSSNEQFF	TGCAGTGCTACCCAAGCCAGGGGCTGGTCTTCTAATGAGCAGTTCTTC
-	TRBV5-5	TRBJ1-4	TRBD1	CASSSRQGDLFF	TGTGCCAGCAGCTCGCGACAGGGCGACCTGTTTTTT
many	TRBV6-2/TRBV6-3	TRBJ2-1	TRBD2	CASSFHRTSGNYNEQFF	TGTGCCAGCAGTTTCCACCGGACTAGCGGAAACTACAATGAGCAGTTCTTC
few	TRBV12-3/TRBV12-4	TRBJ2-7	TRBD1	CASSSGTGKGYEQYF	TGTGCCAGCAGTTCCGGGACAGGGAAGGGGTACGAGCAGTACTTC
once	TRBV5-6	TRBJ2-7	TRBD2	CASSSGLAGLSSYEQYF	TGTGCCAGCAGCTCGGGACTAGCGGGGTTAAGCTCCTACGAGCAGTACTTC
-	TRBV20-1	TRBJ2-5	-	CSASTLGETQYF	TGCAGTGCCAGCACCCTGGGGGAGACCCAGTACTTC
-	TRBV20-1	TRBJ2-7	-	CSAPPNPGNEQYF	TGCAGTGCTCCTCCAAATCCGGGAAATGAGCAGTACTTC
many	TRBV7-2	TRBJ2-7	-	CASSFGGATYEQYF	TGTGCCAGCAGCTTTGGGGGCGCAACCTACGAGCAGTACTTC
many	TRBV7-3	TRBJ2-7	-	CASSRTGVDEQYF	TGTGCCAGCAGCCGCACGGGGGTCGACGAGCAGTACTTC
many	TRBV6-5	TRBJ1-2	-	CASRNPSIYGYTF	TGTGCCAGCAGAAACCCAAGCATCTATGGCTACACCTTC
-	TRBV12-3/TRBV12-4	TRBJ2-1	-	CASSLFLEGVYNEQFF	TGTGCCAGCAGTTTATTCCTGGAGGGAGTCTACAATGAGCAGTTCTTC
-	TRBV4-1	TRBJ2-5	TRBD1	CASSQAGQGAGEQYF	TGCGCCAGCAGCCAGGCGGGACAGGGGGCAGGTGAGCAGTACTTC
-	TRBV3-1	TRBJ2-7	TRBD2	CASSQILAGPYEQYF	TGTGCCAGCAGCCAAATACTAGCGGGTCCCTACGAGCAGTACTTC
many	TRBV7-9	TRBJ2-7	-	CASSPREGESYEQYF	TGTGCCAGCAGCCCACGAGAGGGTGAATCCTACGAGCAGTACTTC
once	TRBV7-9	TRBJ1-1	-	CASSPPAFGTEAFF	TGTGCCAGCAGCCCTCCCGCTTTTGGCACTGAAGCTTTCTTT
few	TRBV28	TRBJ2-1	-	CASSPASYNEQFF	TGTGCCAGCAGTCCGGCTTCCTACAATGAGCAGTTCTTC
few	TRBV7-9	TRBJ1-1	-	CASSLFEAAFF	TGTGCCAGCAGCTTATTCGAGGCTGCTTTCTTT
-	TRBV29-1	TRBJ1-2	-	CSVDSTGSGYTF	TGCAGCGTTGATTCTACAGGGTCTGGCTACACCTTC
few	TRBV20-1	TRBJ2-1	TRBD2	CSARDRLAAGDEQFF	TGCAGTGCTAGAGACAGACTAGCGGCAGGGGATGAGCAGTTCTTC
-	TRBV5-6	TRBJ2-7	TRBD2	CASSLRRPGGYEQYF	TGTGCCAGCAGCTTGCGCAGGCCGGGAGGCTACGAGCAGTACTTC
many	TRBV20-1	TRBJ2-7	TRBD2	CSARRGLAGIHEQYF	TGCAGTGCTAGGCGAGGACTAGCGGGGATCCACGAGCAGTACTTC
-	TRBV19	TRBJ2-1	TRBD2	CTSSIRTSGFTRNEQFF	TGTACCAGTAGTATTAGGACTAGCGGGTTTACAAGGAATGAGCAGTTCTTC
-	TRBV15	TRBJ2-5	-	CAASPGGPSPQETQYF	TGTGCCGCCAGCCCAGGCGGGCCTAGTCCCCAAGAGACCCAGTACTTC
-	TRBV12-3/TRBV12-4	TRBJ2-5	-	CASSPSRYGQYF	TGTGCCAGCAGTCCCTCACGCTACGGGCAGTACTTC
-	TRBV3-1	TRBJ1-1	-	CASSPLRGRTEAFF	TGTGCCAGCAGCCCCCTGCGGGGGAGAACTGAAGCTTTCTTT
few	TRBV6-6	TRBJ2-7	TRBD2	CASRIAGGPDEQYF	TGTGCCAGCAGAATAGCGGGAGGGCCGGACGAGCAGTACTTC
-	TRBV4-3	TRBJ2-3	-	CASSQEGGEPDTQYF	TGCGCCAGCAGCCAAGAAGGCGGGGAACCAGATACGCAGTATTTT
few	TRBV7-2	TRBJ1-5	TRBD1	CASSLRDRGNQPQHF	TGTGCCAGCAGCTTACGGGACAGGGGCAATCAGCCCCAGCATTTT
many	TRBV5-1	TRBJ2-1	-	CASSLSGRFNNEQFF	TGCGCCAGCAGCTTGTCCGGACGGTTCAACAATGAGCAGTTCTTC
few	TRBV5-1	TRBJ2-1	TRBD1	CASKIGRGQGREETQFF	TGCGCCAGCAAAATTGGGAGAGGACAGGGGCGGGAAGAGACTCAGTTCTTC
-	TRBV9	TRBJ2-5	-	CASSVDLGQETQYF	TGTGCCAGCAGCGTAGATCTGGGGCAAGAGACCCAGTACTTC
few	TRBV29-1	TRBJ2-2	-	CSVVGSGANTGELFF	TGCAGCGTTGTAGGGAGCGGAGCGAACACCGGGGAGCTGTTTTTT
few	TRBV12-3/TRBV12-4	TRBJ1-2	-	CASSFRDSTYGYTF	TGTGCCAGCAGTTTCAGAGACTCCACCTATGGCTACACCTTC
few	TRBV7-2	TRBJ1-6	TRBD1	CASSSDRPGNSPLHF	TGTGCCAGCAGTTCGGACAGGCCGGGGAATTCACCCCTCCACTTT